These 5 T cell receptor beta chains were all obtained from the same sample, sequenced in a study of response to subunit inactivated influenza vaccine. TCRdb processed the RT-PCR reads anew with MiXCR; each CDR3 protein has one entry. The sample lists about 190,000 distinct CDR3 sequences; 14% were seen once. Specimen: CD8+ T cells sorted from PBMCs, collected about 5 days after vaccination. The receptors were gathered from a man in his fifties who received an inactivated influenza vaccine.

In this sample, this clonotype turned up a few times. This rearrangement joins TRBV13 to TRBJ1-2; TRBD1 aligns across 7 bases. Trimming cost V 4 bases and J 1 base; bases outside gene matches: 12. Germline CDR1 is PRHDT and CDR2 is FYEKMQ (reference sequence). This CDR3 comprises 17 residues. The CDR3 DNA reads as TGTGCCAGCAGCTGGGGTCGAGGCCAGGGGGGTAACTATGGCTACACCTTC. It codes for CASSWGRGQGGNYGYTF.

In this sample, this clonotype turned up a few times. This chain uses TRBV12-3 or TRBV12-4 with TRBJ2-3; D remains unclear. There are 13 residues in the CDR3. V dropped 5 bases and J dropped 2 bases, with 8 bases sitting between them. The chain's CDR3 is CASSVVNTDTQYF. CDR3 in DNA: TGTGCCAGCAGTGTCGTTAACACAGATACGCAGTATTTT.

This clonotype was counted a few times. The V call is TRBV11-1, the J call TRBJ2-1; 12 bases are a match to TRBD2. The V and J ends lost 4 bases and 1 base, in that order; junction bases with no gene match: 5. In germline, CDR1 is SGHAT, CDR2 FQDESV (reference sequence). CDR3 length: 17 amino acids. The CDR3 DNA is TGTGCCAGCAGCTCATGGACTAGCGGGGAGTCCTACAATGAGCAGTTCTTC. It codes for CASSSWTSGESYNEQFF.

CDR3 coding DNA: TGTGCCAGCAGTCCCACTTCGGACAGGGCAGGTAGCACTGAAGCTTTCTTT. It translates to CASSPTSDRAGSTEAFF. This rearrangement joins TRBV28 to TRBJ1-1; 8 bases match TRBD1. Germline CDR1 reads MDHEN; CDR2 reads SYDVKM. The V and J ends lost 5 bases and 4 bases, in that order; junction bases with no gene match: 15. The CDR3 is made up of 17 amino acids.

This clonotype was observed a few times. This chain connects TRBV6-2 or TRBV6-3 to TRBJ2-7, with D possibly TRBD1 on 5 matching bases. This CDR3 contains 14 residues. Germline V gene data show CDR1 as MNHEY and CDR2 as SVGEGT. Trimming removed 7 bases at V and 5 bases at J, with 18 bases between. CDR3 in amino acids: CASTQDILGHEQYF. CDR3 bases: TGTGCCAGCACCCAGGACATACTGGGCCACGAGCAGTACTTC.